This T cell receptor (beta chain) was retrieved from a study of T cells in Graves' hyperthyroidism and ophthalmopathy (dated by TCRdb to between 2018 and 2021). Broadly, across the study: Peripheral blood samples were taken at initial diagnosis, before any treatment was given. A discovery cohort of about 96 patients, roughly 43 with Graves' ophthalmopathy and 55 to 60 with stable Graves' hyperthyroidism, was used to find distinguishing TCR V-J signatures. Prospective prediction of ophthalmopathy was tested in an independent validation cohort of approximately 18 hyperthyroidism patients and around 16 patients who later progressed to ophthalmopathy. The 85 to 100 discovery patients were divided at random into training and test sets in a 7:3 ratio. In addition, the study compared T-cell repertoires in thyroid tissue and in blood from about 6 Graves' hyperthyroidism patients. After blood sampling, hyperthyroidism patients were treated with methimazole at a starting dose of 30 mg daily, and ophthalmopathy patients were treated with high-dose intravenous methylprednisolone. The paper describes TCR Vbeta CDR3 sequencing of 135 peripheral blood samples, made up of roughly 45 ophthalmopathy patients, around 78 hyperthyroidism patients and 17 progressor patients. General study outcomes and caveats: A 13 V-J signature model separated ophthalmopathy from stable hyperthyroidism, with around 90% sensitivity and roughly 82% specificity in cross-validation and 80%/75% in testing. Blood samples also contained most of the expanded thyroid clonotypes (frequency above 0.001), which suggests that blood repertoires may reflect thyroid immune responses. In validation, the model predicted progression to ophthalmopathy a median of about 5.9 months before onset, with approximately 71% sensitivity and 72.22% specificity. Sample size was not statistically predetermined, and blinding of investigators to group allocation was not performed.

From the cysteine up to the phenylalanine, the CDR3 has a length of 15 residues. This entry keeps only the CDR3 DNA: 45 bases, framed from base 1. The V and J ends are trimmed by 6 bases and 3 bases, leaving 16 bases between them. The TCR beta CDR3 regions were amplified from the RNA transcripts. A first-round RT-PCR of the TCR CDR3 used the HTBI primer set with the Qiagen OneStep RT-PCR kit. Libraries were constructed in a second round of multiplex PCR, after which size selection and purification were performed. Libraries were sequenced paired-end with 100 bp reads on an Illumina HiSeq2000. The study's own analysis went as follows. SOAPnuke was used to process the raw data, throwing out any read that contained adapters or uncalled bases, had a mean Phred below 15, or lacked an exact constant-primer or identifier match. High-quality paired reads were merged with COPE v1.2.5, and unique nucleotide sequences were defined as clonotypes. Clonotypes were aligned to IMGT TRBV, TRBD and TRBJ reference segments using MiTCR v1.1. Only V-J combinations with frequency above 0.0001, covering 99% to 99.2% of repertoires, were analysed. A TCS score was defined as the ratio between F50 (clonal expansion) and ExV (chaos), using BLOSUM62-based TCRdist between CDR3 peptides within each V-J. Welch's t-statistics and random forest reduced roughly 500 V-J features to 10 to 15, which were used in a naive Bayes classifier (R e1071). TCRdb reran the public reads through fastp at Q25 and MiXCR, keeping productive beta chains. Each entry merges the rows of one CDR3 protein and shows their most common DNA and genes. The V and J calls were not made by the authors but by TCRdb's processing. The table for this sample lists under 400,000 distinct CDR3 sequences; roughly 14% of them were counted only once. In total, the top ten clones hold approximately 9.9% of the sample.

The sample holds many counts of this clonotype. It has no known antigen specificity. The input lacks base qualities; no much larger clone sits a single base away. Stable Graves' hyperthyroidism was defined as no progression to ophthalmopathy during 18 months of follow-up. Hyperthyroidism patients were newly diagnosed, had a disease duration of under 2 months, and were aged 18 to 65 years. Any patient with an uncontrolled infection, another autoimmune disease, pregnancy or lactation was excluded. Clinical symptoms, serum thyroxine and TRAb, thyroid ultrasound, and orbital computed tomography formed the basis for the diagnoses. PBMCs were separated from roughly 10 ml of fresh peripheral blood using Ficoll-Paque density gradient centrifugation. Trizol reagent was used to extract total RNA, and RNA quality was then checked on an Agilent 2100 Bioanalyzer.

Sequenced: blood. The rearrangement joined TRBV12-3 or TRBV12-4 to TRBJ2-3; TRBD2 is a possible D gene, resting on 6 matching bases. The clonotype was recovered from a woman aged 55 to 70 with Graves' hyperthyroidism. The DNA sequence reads TGTGCCAGCAGCAGCCCGGACTACGGTACAGATACGCAGTATTTT. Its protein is CASSSPDYGTDTQYF.